Below, 23 T cell receptor beta chains from the same sample are listed, as sequenced in a study of T cell changes during pregnancy in multiple sclerosis. Produced via immunoSEQ multiplex PCR; TCRdb's table is partial and in-frame only. Of about 93,000 clones detected, 91% appear once; the ten largest clones hold about 1.7%. Sequences were derived from peripheral blood, sampled after pregnancy. These TCRs come from a female donor in good health, enrolled as a control in a pregnancy study.

The chain has TRBV4-1 and TRBJ2-2; weak D call: TRBD2 (6 bases). This CDR3 contains 16 residues. V was cut by 0 bases and J by 6 bases, with 14 bases left in between. Germline CDR1 and CDR2: MGHRA and YSYEKL. CDR3 DNA: TGCGCCAGCAGCCAAGAGGGCGGAGGGGCGGCCGGGGAGCTGTTTTTT. The encoded protein is CASSQEGGGAAGELFF.

There are a few counts of this clone. The chain employs TRBV6-6 and TRBJ1-1; 7 nucleotides align to TRBD1. Germline CDR1 reads MNHNY; CDR2 reads SVGAGI (reference sequence). The CDR3 loop spans 13 amino acids. J lost 0 bases, V lost 10 bases, and 5 bases had no gene match. The CDR3 sequence is CATQQGLNTEAFF. The CDR3 DNA is TGTGCCACACAACAGGGGTTGAACACTGAAGCTTTCTTT.

This clone has only one observation. V usage is TRBV19 and J usage is TRBJ2-5; D possibly corresponds to TRBD1 (6 bases). V dropped 1 base and J dropped 1 base, with 10 bases sitting between them. The CDR3 runs 15 residues. Germline V lookup: CDR1 LNHDA, CDR2 SQIVND (reference sequence). For the CDR3, the DNA is TGTGCCAGTAGTATAGCCCGGACAGCCCAAGAGACCCAGTACTTC. It yields the protein CASSIARTAQETQYF.

V and J are TRBV28 and TRBJ2-2; 8 nucleotides line up with TRBD1. J was trimmed by 1 base and V by 7 bases; bases with no gene match: 5. CDR1 MDHEN and CDR2 SYDVKM come from the germline V gene. CDR3 length equals 15 residues. The CDR3 loop is CASTRTGLNTGELFF. CDR3 DNA: TGTGCCAGCACCAGGACAGGGCTGAACACCGGGGAGCTGTTTTTT.

This chain joins TRBV5-4 and TRBJ2-5; 7 nucleotides agree with TRBD1. Germline values: CDR1 SGHNT, CDR2 YYREEE (reference sequence). The CDR3 sequence is 16 residues long. Trimming took 4 bases from V and 0 from J; bases not matched to a gene: 9. The CDR3 reads CASSGWGTEDQETQYF. As DNA, the CDR3 is TGTGCCAGCAGCGGCTGGGGGACAGAGGACCAAGAGACCCAGTACTTC.

CDR3 in DNA: TGTGCCAGCAGTTTGTACGGGACAGGTAACACCGGGGAGCTGTTTTTT. Translated: CASSLYGTGNTGELFF. This chain connects TRBV27 to TRBJ2-2, with 8 nucleotides matching TRBD1. The J segment lost 2 bases and the V segment lost 3 bases, leaving 5 bases of the junction unmatched. This CDR3 comprises 16 residues. CDR1 is MNHEY, CDR2 SMNVEV, per germline (reference sequence).

V gene TRBV5-1 combines with J gene TRBJ2-3, with 8 bases lining up with TRBD1. The ends lost 1 base at V and 2 bases at J; junction bases unmatched: 3. CDR1 SGHRS and CDR2 YFSETQ come from the germline V gene. The CDR3 is 15 residues long. The CDR3 coding sequence is TGCGCCAGCAGCTTGACAGGGGGAGACACAGATACGCAGTATTTT. This encodes CASSLTGGDTDTQYF.

As DNA, the CDR3 is TGTGCCAGCAGCTTAGCAGCGGGGGGGGGCTCGTACACTGAAGCTTTCTTT. Its protein is CASSLAAGGGSYTEAFF. The V and J genes are TRBV7-9 and TRBJ1-1, with TRBD1 as a possible D gene (6 bases). Germline V gene data show CDR1 as SEHNR and CDR2 as FQNEAQ (reference sequence). With 0 bases removed from V and 3 bases from J, the gap between germline ends came to 17 bases. This CDR3 has 17 amino acids.

CDR3 nucleotide sequence: TGCGCCAGCAGCCAAACGGTACAGTTGAACACCGGGGAGCTGTTTTTT. It codes for CASSQTVQLNTGELFF. The rearrangement links TRBV5-1 to TRBJ2-2; D not certain. This CDR3 has 16 residues. Per germline, CDR1 SGHRS and CDR2 YFSETQ. V gave up 4 bases and J gave up 1 base, with 14 bases separating them.

The rearrangement uses TRBV7-9 and TRBJ1-4; D is perhaps TRBD1 (6 bases). Trimming stripped 5 bases from V and 2 bases from J, with 21 bases between. Germline V gene lookup returns CDR1 SEHNR and CDR2 FQNEAQ (reference sequence). The CDR3 has 18 residues. Here the CDR3 DNA reads TGTGCCAGCAGCCGCATACAGGGCGCGGGAGCTACTAATGAAAAACTGTTTTTT. Protein sequence: CASSRIQGAGATNEKLFF.

The chain employs TRBV5-6 and TRBJ1-4; D call uncertain. The length of the CDR3 is 15 residues. Per the germline V gene, CDR1 is SGHDT and CDR2 is YYEEEE. The ends were cut back, 0 bases at V and 8 bases at J, with 14 bases in the middle. The CDR3 bases are TGTGCCAGCAGCTTGGCCATAGAGTCCTGGGAAAAACTGTTTTTT. It yields the protein CASSLAIESWEKLFF.

CDR3 in amino acids: CAWSAGGPSQPQHF. The CDR3, as DNA: TGTGCCTGGAGTGCCGGGGGGCCCTCGCAGCCCCAGCATTTT. The chain links TRBV30 to TRBJ1-5; possible D gene TRBD1, 6 bases. Germline V gene sequence: CDR1 GTSNPN, CDR2 SVGIG (reference sequence). The CDR3 sequence is 14 residues long. The V and J ends lost 1 base and 7 bases respectively, with 14 bases between them.

CDR3 nucleotides: TGTGCCAGCACCACGACAGGGTCGAGGACGCCCCAGCATTTT. It yields the protein CASTTTGSRTPQHF. The rearrangement links TRBV6-1 to TRBJ1-5; 7 nucleotides agree with TRBD1. V was pared by 7 bases and J by 9 bases, with 12 bases of the junction left unmatched. In germline, CDR1 is MNHNS, CDR2 SASEGT. The length of the CDR3 is 14 residues.

The chain combines TRBV29-1 with TRBJ2-1, with TRBD2 matching 8 bases. Losses at the gene ends were 4 bases for V and 5 bases for J; bases not matched to a gene: 7. This CDR3 is built from 14 residues. CDR1 is SQVTM and CDR2 is ANQGSEA in the germline V gene. The CDR3 spells CSVVFGGGDNEQFF. In DNA form, the CDR3 reads TGCAGCGTTGTTTTCGGGGGGGGTGACAATGAGCAGTTCTTC.

The gene calls are TRBV6-5 and TRBJ2-4; D perhaps matches TRBD1 (6 bases). The V gene lost 0 bases and the J gene lost 11 bases, with 11 bases spanning the gap. This CDR3 is 13 amino acids long. Germline CDR1 reads MNHEY; CDR2 reads SVGAGI. CDR3 sequence reads: CASSYSKQGLQYF. The CDR3 region has the DNA TGTGCCAGCAGTTACTCGAAACAGGGCCTTCAGTACTTC.

The rearrangement links TRBV29-1 to TRBJ1-2; D call uncertain. Deletions cut 5 bases from V and 4 bases from J, with 8 bases between. The CDR3 extends over 11 amino acids. Germline CDR1 and CDR2: SQVTM and ANQGSEA. The CDR3 region has the DNA TGCAGCGTTACCGGGGTCTATGGCTACACCTTC. Translating gives CSVTGVYGYTF.

The V and J genes are TRBV14 and TRBJ1-2; D not resolved. The V end lost 4 bases, the J end lost 1 base, and 10 bases lay between the germline ends. The CDR3 runs to 14 residues. Germline lookup yields CDR1 SGHDN and CDR2 FVKESK. The CDR3 DNA reads TGTGCCAGCAGCCCAGAGACTATTAACTATGGCTACACCTTC. Translated, it gives CASSPETINYGYTF.

The chain employs TRBV4-2 and TRBJ1-3; 9 nucleotides agree with TRBD1. The CDR3 is 16 amino acids. The V and J ends lost 6 bases and 3 bases, in that order; junction bases with no gene match: 9. Germline CDR1 LGHNA, CDR2 YNFKEQ. The CDR3 spells CASSTITGGSGNTIYF. As DNA, the CDR3 is TGTGCCAGCAGTACTATTACAGGGGGCAGTGGAAACACCATATATTTT.

The chain carries TRBV10-3 and TRBJ1-2, with D possibly being TRBD1 (5 bases). The length of the CDR3 is 13 residues. Germline assignment: CDR1 ENHRY and CDR2 SYGVKD. V was trimmed by 7 bases and J by 6 bases, leaving 15 bases between them. The CDR3 sequence is CAITRAWVDGYTF. The CDR3 region has the DNA TGTGCCATCACCAGGGCGTGGGTGGATGGCTACACCTTC.

This rearrangement joins TRBV11-2 to TRBJ2-7, with a weak D call TRBD1 (6 bases). V lost 7 bases, J lost 6 bases, and 13 bases lay in between. The CDR3 contains 12 residues. Germline V gene sequence: CDR1 SGHAT, CDR2 FQNNGV. The CDR3 loop is CASNQGTSEQYF. DNA of the CDR3: TGTGCCAGCAACCAAGGGACATCCGAGCAGTACTTC.

The chain links TRBV9 to TRBJ1-2; D unresolved. This CDR3 spans 14 amino acids. Trimming stripped 6 bases from V and 3 bases from J, with 15 bases between. Germline V gene data show CDR1 as SGDLS and CDR2 as YYNGEE. The CDR3, as DNA: TGTGCCAGCACCTCTAGCCAGACGGACTATGGCTACACCTTC. This encodes CASTSSQTDYGYTF.

This clone was seen just once. The CDR3 bases are TGTGCCAGCAGGGGAACGGACAGGGGTGGTTCACCCCTCCACTTT. This gives the protein CASRGTDRGGSPLHF. The V and J genes are TRBV25-1 and TRBJ1-6; TRBD1 aligns across 9 bases. The CDR3 runs to 15 residues. Per germline, CDR1 MGHDK and CDR2 SYGVNS. V dropped 6 bases and J dropped 9; count of bases not matched to a gene: 9.

V and J are TRBV27 and TRBJ2-7; 9 bases map to TRBD1. This CDR3 region has 15 residues. CDR1 and CDR2 from the germline V gene are MNHEY and SMNVEV (reference sequence). Trimming took 6 bases from V and 4 from J; bases not matched to a gene: 10. CDR3 bases: TGTGCCAGCAGGTCATACAGGGGGCGCGGGTACGAGCAGTACTTC. Amino acid sequence: CASRSYRGRGYEQYF.